The entry below gives a single TCR beta chain sequence along with its context. The data belong to a study of blood T cell repertoires in COVID-19. This CDR3 contains 15 residues. Trimming stripped 6 bases from V and 8 bases from J, with 23 bases between. Germline CDR1 is SGHTA and CDR2 is FQGNSA. The protocol was immunoSEQ multiplex PCR, while the TCRdb copy is restricted to in-frame clones and leaves out a portion. The data hold around 200,000 clones, with 86% observed a single time. This TCR was sampled from a woman aged 80 or older in a cohort sampled during active or convalescent COVID-19. What was sequenced was peripheral blood. The chain links TRBV7-2 to TRBJ2-7; D unresolved. CDR3: CASRADGAYPLKQYF. The CDR3 DNA sequence: TGTGCCAGCAGGGCCGATGGAGCCTATCCACTCAAGCAGTACTTC.